One and the same sample provided the 20 T cell receptor beta chains below, sequenced in a study of OX40 agonist ivuxolimab in advanced cancers. Using immunoSEQ multiplex PCR, the repertoire was profiled, and TCRdb retains in-frame clones only, with some absent. The profile shows some 83,000 clones, less than 95% of them singletons. Source: CD4+ or CD8+ T cells sorted from blood, taken in a trial of the OX40 agonist ivuxolimab. The receptors originated from an adult with an advanced solid tumor such as melanoma, head and neck, liver or kidney cancer.

The genes are TRBV9 and TRBJ1-5; possible D gene TRBD1, 6 bases. This CDR3 region has 13 residues. Germline values: CDR1 SGDLS, CDR2 YYNGEE. The V and J ends lost 0 bases and 7 bases respectively, with 8 bases between them. CDR3 in DNA: TGTGCCAGCAGCGTAGAGGGGGACCAGCCCCAGCATTTT. This sequence encodes CASSVEGDQPQHF.

The chain has TRBV4-2 and TRBJ1-6, with D maybe TRBD1 (6 bases). Trimming shortened V by 1 base and J by 0 bases, and 22 bases separated the two germline ends. This CDR3 is built from 21 residues. CDR1 is LGHNA and CDR2 is YNFKEQ in the germline V gene. The CDR3 DNA is TGTGCCAGCAGCCAAGGTGACTCCAGGGGACCCGAAAGCTCCTATAATTCACCCCTCCACTTT. This codes for CASSQGDSRGPESSYNSPLHF.

The CDR3, as DNA: TGTGCCATCGGGTTCGCCGGGGCTAACTATGGCTACACCTTC. It is translated as CAIGFAGANYGYTF. The chain joins TRBV10-3 to TRBJ1-2; no clear D gene. V gave up 8 bases and J gave up 0 bases, with 13 bases separating them. Looked up from germline, CDR1 is ENHRY and CDR2 is SYGVKD. The CDR3 runs to 14 residues.

The chain couples TRBV7-2 to TRBJ2-7, with 7 positions matching TRBD1. CDR3 length equals 15 residues. V lost 3 bases to trimming and J lost 0 bases; unmatched junction nucleotides: 5. CDR1 and CDR2 (germline): SGHTA, FQGNSA. The CDR3 coding sequence is TGTGCCAGCAGCTTCGAAAACAGGGGCTCCTACGAGCAGTACGTC. This sequence encodes CASSFENRGSYEQYV.

The V and J genes are TRBV28 and TRBJ1-5; the match to TRBD1 covers 10 bases. Per germline, CDR1 MDHEN and CDR2 SYDVKM. Trimming cost V 6 bases and J 6 bases; bases outside gene matches: 8. The CDR3 is made up of 15 amino acids. CDR3 loop: CASSRDRGISQPQHF. The CDR3 bases are TGTGCCAGCAGCCGGGACAGGGGTATTAGTCAGCCCCAGCATTTT. The full variable domain, rest sourced from reference TRBV28 and TRBJ1-5, is DVKVTQSSRYLVKRTGEKVFLECVQDMDHENMFWYRQDPGLGLRLIYFSYDVKMKEKGDIPEGYSVSREKKERFSLILESASTNQTSMYLCASSRDRGISQPQHFGDGTRLSIL.

V and J are TRBV7-3 and TRBJ2-1, with D possibly being TRBD2 (6 bases). Germline CDR1 is SGHTA and CDR2 is FQGTGA. Trimming left V 2 bases short and J 4 bases short, with 9 bases between. The CDR3 has 14 residues. The CDR3 protein is CASSLGGLYNEQFF. The CDR3 DNA sequence: TGTGCCAGCAGCTTAGGGGGGTTATACAATGAGCAGTTCTTC.

The V and J genes are TRBV11-2 and TRBJ2-7; 7 nucleotides match TRBD1. J was trimmed by 2 bases and V by 4 bases; bases with no gene match: 2. The CDR3 sequence is 13 residues long. Germline V lookup: CDR1 SGHAT, CDR2 FQNNGV. The CDR3 loop is CASSWDSPYEQYF. CDR3 DNA: TGTGCCAGCAGCTGGGACAGTCCCTACGAGCAGTACTTC. Full variable domain (rest looked up from reference TRBV11-2 and TRBJ2-7): EAGVAQSPRYKIIEKRQSVAFWCNPISGHATLYWYQQILGQGPKLLIQFQNNGVVDDSQLPKDRFSAERLKGVDSTLKIQPAKLEDSAVYLCASSWDSPYEQYFGPGTRLTVT.

This chain uses TRBV19 with TRBJ1-2; D call uncertain. Trimming stripped 7 bases from V and 7 bases from J, with 13 bases between. This CDR3 contains 12 residues. Germline V gene sequence: CDR1 LNHDA, CDR2 SQIVND (reference sequence). The CDR3 DNA sequence: TGTGCCAGTATGGCGGGCATAGCTGGCTACACCTTC. Its translation: CASMAGIAGYTF.

The genes are TRBV6-5 and TRBJ2-1, with 9 bases aligning to TRBD2. The V and J ends lost 0 bases and 9 bases, in that order; junction bases with no gene match: 6. Germline CDR1 is MNHEY and CDR2 is SVGAGI. The CDR3 covers 15 residues. CDR3 in amino acids: CASSYSPRGGFEQFF. In DNA form, the CDR3 reads TGTGCCAGCAGTTACTCGCCGCGGGGGGGCTTTGAGCAGTTCTTC.

The chain links TRBV6-5 to TRBJ1-2, with D perhaps matching TRBD1 (6 bases). CDR3 length: 16 residues. CDR1 MNHEY and CDR2 SVGAGI come from the germline V gene. V was trimmed by 0 bases and J by 4 bases, leaving 15 bases between them. CDR3 residues: CASSYSIRGDGYGYTF. The CDR3 nucleotides are TGTGCCAGCAGTTACTCGATCAGGGGCGATGGCTATGGCTACACCTTC.

The chain uses TRBV5-1 and TRBJ2-1, with a possible D match to TRBD2 (5 bases). CDR3 length: 17 amino acids. Germline V gene sequence: CDR1 SGHRS, CDR2 YFSETQ. V was shortened by 0 bases and J by 0 bases, with 13 bases between the two germline ends. The CDR3: CASSLEWTRSSYNEQFF. For the CDR3, the DNA is TGCGCCAGCAGCTTGGAATGGACTCGAAGCTCCTACAATGAGCAGTTCTTC.

The gene calls are TRBV28 and TRBJ1-5; D is ambiguous. Trimming pared 3 bases from V and 7 bases from J, leaving 7 bases between. The CDR3 has 12 residues. Germline values: CDR1 MDHEN, CDR2 SYDVKM. For the CDR3, the DNA is TGTGCCAGCAGTTTGGGTCGGCAGCCCCAGCATTTT. Protein product: CASSLGRQPQHF.

Only a few counts were recorded for this clone. V and J are TRBV27 and TRBJ1-2; TRBD1 agrees at 8 bases. This CDR3 comprises 14 residues. From germline, CDR1 is MNHEY and CDR2 SMNVEV (reference sequence). Trimming took 5 bases from V and 8 from J; bases not matched to a gene: 10. This CDR3 reads CASSPWDRMRGYTF. The CDR3 nucleotides are TGTGCCAGCAGTCCCTGGGACAGGATGCGAGGCTACACCTTC.

This clone was observed a single time. The V call is TRBV14, the J call TRBJ2-3; TRBD2 matches 10 bases. Trimming cost V 4 bases and J 0 bases; bases outside gene matches: 4. Germline CDR1 and CDR2: SGHDN and FVKESK. The CDR3 runs 16 residues. The CDR3 loop is CASSPVAGGSTDTQYF. In DNA form, the CDR3 reads TGTGCCAGCAGCCCCGTAGCGGGAGGTAGCACAGATACGCAGTATTTT.

This chain connects TRBV6-6 to TRBJ1-4; D gene ambiguous. Trimming removed 4 bases from V and 8 bases from J, with 17 bases in between. CDR1 is MNHNY, CDR2 SVGAGI, per germline (reference sequence). CDR3 length: 15 residues. The CDR3 here is CASSFVVRGEEKLFF. CDR3 DNA sequence: TGTGCCAGCAGTTTCGTAGTCCGTGGAGAGGAAAAACTGTTTTTT.

V and J are TRBV11-2 and TRBJ2-1; D is uncertain. The germline V and J ends were trimmed by 0 bases and 4 bases, with 4 bases remaining between them. There are 13 residues in the CDR3. CDR1 SGHAT and CDR2 FQNNGV come from the germline V gene. The CDR3 here is CASSLDDYNEQFF. The CDR3 nucleotides are TGTGCCAGCAGCTTAGACGATTACAATGAGCAGTTCTTC.

This clone was detected only a few times. The chain is built from TRBV19 and TRBJ2-1; 9 positions match TRBD2. Germline assignment: CDR1 LNHDA and CDR2 SQIVND (reference sequence). The CDR3 runs 15 residues. The junction had 6 bases not matched to a gene; V was cut back by 3 bases and J by 6 bases. CDR3 protein: CASSMGTSIFNEQFF. The CDR3 DNA sequence: TGTGCCAGTAGTATGGGGACTAGCATTTTCAATGAGCAGTTCTTC.

The chain joins TRBV6-4 to TRBJ2-2; D not certain. The germline gives CDR1 MRHNA, CDR2 SNTAGT. V was cut by 2 bases and J by 4 bases, with 8 bases left in between. The CDR3 has 14 residues. The CDR3 here is CASSDRSSTGELFF. The CDR3 nucleotides are TGTGCCAGCAGTGACCGGAGTAGCACCGGGGAGCTGTTTTTT.

The V gene is TRBV9, the J gene TRBJ2-3; D is undetermined. Germline V CDR1 and CDR2: SGDLS, YYNGEE. The ends were cut back, 0 bases at V and 5 bases at J, with 4 bases in the middle. The CDR3 has 12 residues. CDR3 sequence: CASSVEGDTQYF. Written as DNA, the CDR3 is TGTGCCAGCAGCGTAGAAGGAGATACGCAGTATTTT.

This clone showed up just a few times. The gene calls are TRBV6-5 and TRBJ1-2; no definite D call. The CDR3 spans 14 residues. V was cut by 6 bases and J by 2 bases, with 13 bases left in between. Per germline, CDR1 MNHEY and CDR2 SVGAGI. The CDR3 DNA sequence: TGTGCCAGCAGCTTGGGTGTAGGAAACTATGGCTACACCTTC. Protein: CASSLGVGNYGYTF.